Below, one T cell receptor (beta chain) is given with its context. V lost 3 bases and J 2 bases, leaving 10 bases between the germline ends. The CDR3 runs 14 residues. Germline V CDR1 and CDR2: PRHDT, FYEKMQ (reference sequence). This specimen comes from a study of cytomegalovirus exposure and HLA in healthy donors. Sequenced by immunoSEQ multiplex PCR; TCRdb stores in-frame clones only, minus some. The profile shows 250,000 to 350,000 clones, roughly 87% of them singletons. The chain uses TRBV13 and TRBJ2-5, with a possible D match to TRBD2 (5 bases). The TCR was taken from a woman younger than 45 in good health and CMV-seropositive. Sequenced sample: PBMCs. CDR3 in amino acids: CASSFRTPQETQYF. Here the CDR3 DNA reads TGTGCCAGCAGCTTTAGGACTCCACAAGAGACCCAGTACTTC. Drawing the rest from reference TRBV13 and TRBJ2-5, the complete variable domain is AAGVIQSPRHLIKEKRETATLKCYPIPRHDTVYWYQQGPGQDPQFLISFYEKMQSDKGSIPDRFSAQQFSDYHSELNMSSLELGDSALYFCASSFRTPQETQYFGPGTRLLVL.